What follows describes a single T cell receptor (beta chain). This specimen comes from a study of tumour-infiltrating T cells in Burkitt lymphoma. Across the whole study: Repertoire clonality predicted overall and progression-free survival.

Repertoires were generated with immunoSEQ multiplex PCR, while TCRdb's copy carries only in-frame clones and drops some. The sample contains 14,000 or so clones, more than 60% of which appear only once. The sequenced sample consisted of tumor tissue. This receptor was taken from a human donor with diffuse large B-cell lymphoma.

This CDR3 is CASSLGSSYYEQYV. For the CDR3, the DNA is TGTGCCAGCAGCTTAGGTAGCAGCTACTACGAGCAGTACGTC. V is TRBV7-9 and J is TRBJ2-7; D is undetermined. There are 14 residues in the CDR3. The germline V gene encodes CDR1 SEHNR and CDR2 FQNEAQ (reference sequence). V was clipped by 1 base and J by 3 bases, with 10 bases between them.